Sequencing of this TCR beta chain was carried out in a study of blood T cell repertoires in COVID-19. Repertoires were generated with immunoSEQ multiplex PCR, while TCRdb's copy carries only in-frame clones and drops some. This repertoire shows fewer than 450,000 clones, roughly 86% found once; its top ten account for around 7.9%. Germline loops: CDR1 SGHVS, CDR2 FQNEAQ. The CDR3 extends over 14 amino acids. Trimming cost V 5 bases and J 8 bases; bases outside gene matches: 3. This receptor was obtained from a woman between 65 and 79 years old with COVID-19, enrolled during active disease. Sequencing input: peripheral blood. V and J are TRBV7-8 and TRBJ1-6; 10 nucleotides agree with TRBD1. The DNA of the CDR3 is TGTGCCAGCAGCGCGGACAGGGGGTATTCACCCCTCCACTTT. Translating it yields CASSADRGYSPLHF. The entire variable domain, with the rest obtained from reference TRBV7-8 and TRBJ1-6, is as follows: GAGVSQSPRYKVAKRGQDVALRCDPISGHVSLFWYQQALGQGPEFLTYFQNEAQLDKSGLPSDRFFAERPEGSVSTLKIQRTQQEDSAVYLCASSADRGYSPLHFGNGTRLTVT.